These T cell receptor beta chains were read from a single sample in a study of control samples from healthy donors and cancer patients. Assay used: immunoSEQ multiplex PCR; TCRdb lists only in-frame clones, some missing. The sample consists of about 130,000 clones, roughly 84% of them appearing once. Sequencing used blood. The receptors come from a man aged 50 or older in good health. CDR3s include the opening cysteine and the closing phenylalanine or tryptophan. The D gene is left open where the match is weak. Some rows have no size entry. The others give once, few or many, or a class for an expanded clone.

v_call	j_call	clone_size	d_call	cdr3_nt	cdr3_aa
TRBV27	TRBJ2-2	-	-	TGTGCCAGCAGGACCTGGAGGAACACCGGGGAGCTGTTTTTT	CASRTWRNTGELFF
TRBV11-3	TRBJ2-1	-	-	TGTGCCAGCAGCTTAGACTTAGGACTTTACAATGAGCAGTTCTTC	CASSLDLGLYNEQFF
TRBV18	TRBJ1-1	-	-	TGTGCCAGCTCACCTTCACCCGATAACACTGAAGCTTTCTTT	CASSPSPDNTEAFF
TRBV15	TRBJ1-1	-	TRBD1	TGTGCCACCAGCAGAAGGGACAGGGGCTCTGAAGCTTTCTTT	CATSRRDRGSEAFF
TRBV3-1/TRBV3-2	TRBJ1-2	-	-	TGTGCCAGCAGCCAAGGGAGGTTTGGCTACACCTTC	CASSQGRFGYTF
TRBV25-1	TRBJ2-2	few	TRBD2	TGTGCCAGCAGTGAACATCGGAGGGAGGGTTCGAACACCGGGGAGCTGTTTTTT	CASSEHRREGSNTGELFF
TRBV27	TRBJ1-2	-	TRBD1	TGTGCCACCCAGACAGGGTACGGCTACACCTTC	CATQTGYGYTF
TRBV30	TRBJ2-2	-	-	TGTGCCTGGAAAAACACCGGGGAGCTGTTTTTT	CAWKNTGELFF
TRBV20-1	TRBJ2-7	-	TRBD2	TGCAGTGCAGGCATGGGGGGGGAGCAGTACTTC	CSAGMGGEQYF
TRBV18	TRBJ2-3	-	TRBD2	TGTGCCAGCTCACCATACCAGCGGGGGGTCACAGATACGCAGTATTTT	CASSPYQRGVTDTQYF
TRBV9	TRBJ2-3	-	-	TGTGCCAGCAGCGTAGAAGGTGACCTTTCAGATACGCAGTATTTT	CASSVEGDLSDTQYF
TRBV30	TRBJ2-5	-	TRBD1	TGTGCCTCAAACAGGGGAGACGTCCAAGAGACCCAGTACTTC	CASNRGDVQETQYF
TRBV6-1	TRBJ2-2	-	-	TGTGCCAGCAGTGAATCAGGTGGGATCGACACCGGGGAGCTGTTTTTT	CASSESGGIDTGELFF
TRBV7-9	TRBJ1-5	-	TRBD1	TGTGCCAGCAGCCCCGGGACAGCTAATCAGCCCCAGCATTTT	CASSPGTANQPQHF
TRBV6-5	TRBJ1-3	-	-	TGTGCCAGCAGTTATGGTGGTCATGGAAACACCATATATTTT	CASSYGGHGNTIYF
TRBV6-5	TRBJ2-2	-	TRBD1	TGTGCCAGTGACAGGGTGAACACCGGGGAGCTGTTTTTT	CASDRVNTGELFF
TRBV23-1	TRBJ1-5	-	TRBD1	TGCGCCAGCAGTCAATCTCGGCAGGGGGTACAGCCCCAGCATTTT	CASSQSRQGVQPQHF
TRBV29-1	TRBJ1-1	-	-	TGCAGCGTCCCCGGGACGTTAAACACTGAAGCTTTCTTT	CSVPGTLNTEAFF
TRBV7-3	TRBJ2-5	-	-	TGTGCCAGCAGCGTCACCCCTCTGGGGACCCAGTACTTC	CASSVTPLGTQYF
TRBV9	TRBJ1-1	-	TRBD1	TGTGCCAGCAGCCAGGGGGCCACTGAAGCTTTCTTT	CASSQGATEAFF
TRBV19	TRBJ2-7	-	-	TGTGCCAGTAGTTTAGCCCCCGGCTGGGAGCAGTACTTC	CASSLAPGWEQYF
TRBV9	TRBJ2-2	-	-	TGTGCCAGCAGCGTAGCCGGGGCGGGGAGGTATACCGGGGAGCTGTTTTTT	CASSVAGAGRYTGELFF
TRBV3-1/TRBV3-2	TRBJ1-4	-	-	TGTGCCAGCAGCCAAGCTTCGGAGGGGGTGAATGAAAAACTGTTTTTT	CASSQASEGVNEKLFF
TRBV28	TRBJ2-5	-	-	TGTGCCAGCAGGAGCTACAGGGAGACCCAGTACTTC	CASRSYRETQYF
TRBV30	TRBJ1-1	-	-	TGTGCCTGGAGTGTACGGGGGTACACTGAAGCTTTCTTT	CAWSVRGYTEAFF
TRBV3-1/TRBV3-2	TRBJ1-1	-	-	TGTGCCAGCAGACCCTCGGGGAAAGCTGAAGCTTTCTTT	CASRPSGKAEAFF